This record concerns one TCR beta chain sequence. This sample stems from a study of blood T cell repertoires in COVID-19. On the study more broadly: Whether acute or convalescent, the COVID-19 samples came from the United States, Italy and Spain. The analysed material was cDNA or gDNA that came from T cells, B-cell-depleted T cells, or PBMCs.

The germline V gene encodes CDR1 GTSNPN and CDR2 SVGIG (reference sequence). J lost 4 bases, V lost 3 bases, and 2 bases had no gene match. The CDR3 contains 13 residues. In the authors' workflow: Counts of nucleated cells, estimated from reference gene primer amplification, were obtained. Method: immunoSEQ multiplex PCR; TCRdb's copy keeps in-frame clones and lacks some. The DNA gave D and trimming, while V, J and clone size come from that table. The profile shows 130,000 or so clones, more than 85% of them singletons. This clonotype was sampled from a man aged 45-65 years with active or convalescent COVID-19. The sequenced material came from peripheral blood. V and J are TRBV30 and TRBJ2-3, with 9 bases aligning to TRBD1. The CDR3 DNA is TGTGCCTGGAGACAGGGGGCGGCAGATACGCAGTATTTT. Protein product: CAWRQGAADTQYF.